This TCR beta chain was captured by sequencing in a study of T-cell memory formation after mild COVID-19. As for the study in general: Largely, TCR clusters stayed within a single donor.

Points from the study as a whole: The authors left the SARS-CoV-2 specificity of second-wave clones peaking on day 37 unconfirmed. Day 15 to 85 contracting clones showed balanced CD4/CD8; day 15 to 37 expanders favored CD4+.

TCRdb passed the 5' RACE reads through MiXCR, listing each CDR3 protein once. The top ten clones hold about 20% of a sample with under 300,000 distinct CDR3 sequences, 7% to 10% of them seen once. This clonotype was picked up a small number of times. Its antigen is not known. Material for sequencing was PBMCs or a T cell subset sorted from them (not recorded which). The TCR comes from a man between 18 and 29 years old who had mild COVID-19 (a few samples of this study predate the infection). Cell type and time point are not known.

CDR3 DNA sequence: TGTGCCAGCAGCCAGCCCTCTACCCAAGAGACCCAGTACTTC. Translated: CASSQPSTQETQYF. The V gene is TRBV4-2, the J gene TRBJ2-5; no clear D gene. The V gene's germline CDR1 is LGHNA and CDR2 YNFKEQ. CDR3 length: 14 residues. V was trimmed by 3 bases and J by 1 base, leaving 9 bases between them.